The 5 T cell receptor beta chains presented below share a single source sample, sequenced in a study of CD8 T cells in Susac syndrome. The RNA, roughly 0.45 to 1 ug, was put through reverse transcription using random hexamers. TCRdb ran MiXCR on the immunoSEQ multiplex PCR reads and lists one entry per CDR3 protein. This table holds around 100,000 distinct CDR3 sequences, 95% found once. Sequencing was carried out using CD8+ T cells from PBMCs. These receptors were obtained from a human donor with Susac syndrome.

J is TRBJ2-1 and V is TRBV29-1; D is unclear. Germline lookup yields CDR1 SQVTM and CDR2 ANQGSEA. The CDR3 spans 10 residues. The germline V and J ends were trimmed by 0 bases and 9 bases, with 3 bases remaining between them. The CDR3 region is CSVEEGEQFF. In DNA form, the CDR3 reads TGCAGCGTTGAAGAGGGTGAGCAGTTCTTC.

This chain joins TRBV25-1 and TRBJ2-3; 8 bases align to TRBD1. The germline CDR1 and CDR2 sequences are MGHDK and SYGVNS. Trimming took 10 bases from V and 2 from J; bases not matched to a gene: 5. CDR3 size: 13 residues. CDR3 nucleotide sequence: TGTGCCACCGCAGGGGGCCCCACAGATACGCAGTATTTT. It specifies CATAGGPTDTQYF.

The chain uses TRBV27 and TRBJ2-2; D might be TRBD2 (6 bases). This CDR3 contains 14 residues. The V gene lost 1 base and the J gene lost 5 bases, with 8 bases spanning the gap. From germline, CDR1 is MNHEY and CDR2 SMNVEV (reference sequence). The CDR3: CASSLWAGTGELFF. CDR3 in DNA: TGTGCCAGCAGTTTATGGGCGGGAACCGGGGAGCTGTTTTTT.

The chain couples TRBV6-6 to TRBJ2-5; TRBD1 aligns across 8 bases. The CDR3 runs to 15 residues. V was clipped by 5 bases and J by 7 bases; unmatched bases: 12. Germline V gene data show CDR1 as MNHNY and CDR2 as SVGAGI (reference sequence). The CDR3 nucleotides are TGTGCCAGCAGTACCGCGGGACAGGCAGTGGGGACCCAGTACTTC. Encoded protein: CASSTAGQAVGTQYF.

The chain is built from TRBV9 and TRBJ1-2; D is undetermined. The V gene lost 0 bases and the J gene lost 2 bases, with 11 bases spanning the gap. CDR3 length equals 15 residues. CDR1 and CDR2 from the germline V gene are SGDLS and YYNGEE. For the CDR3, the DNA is TGTGCCAGCAGCGTAGACAGCACTTTGAACTATGGCTACACCTTC. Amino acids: CASSVDSTLNYGYTF.